The present T cell receptor beta chain was sequenced within a study of T-cell reconstitution after alpha-beta-depleted transplantation in children. This clonotype has ten or more counts. Germline loops: CDR1 DFQATT, CDR2 SNEGSKA (reference sequence). V lost 4 bases and J 5 bases, leaving 17 bases between the germline ends. The CDR3 contains 14 residues. The library targeted TCRbeta and was prepared with unique molecular identifiers. TCRdb reanalysed the PCR reads using MiXCR and keeps one entry per CDR3 protein. The table lists 100,000 to 120,000 distinct CDR3 sequences, around a tenth of them singletons, with 8% in the top ten.

The sequences come from PBMCs from the stem cell graft donor, collected from the stem cell graft. The sequence came from a human donor who donated a stem cell graft to a child with acute lymphoblastic leukemia. The V and J genes are TRBV20-1 and TRBJ2-5, with D perhaps given as TRBD1 or TRBD2 (5 bases each). The CDR3 here is CSAIKGAPGETQYF. The CDR3 nucleotides read TGCAGTGCTATCAAAGGGGCTCCGGGGGAGACCCAGTACTTC.